What follows are 15 T cell receptor beta chains derived from one specimen sequenced in a study of shared clonotypes between healthy human individuals (dated by TCRdb to 2018 to 2020). Library method: the immunoSEQ multiplex PCR assay. TCRdb mirrors the immuneACCESS table, restricted to in-frame sequences. Some clones are absent from its copies; in checked studies, under half trace to an unresolved V gene, and the reason for the others is unknown. This sample is represented by some 1.5 million clones; over 95% of them were singletons. The ten largest clones represent about 1.2% of the sample. Material for sequencing was naive CD4+ T cells sorted from blood. Sample cell subset or site, as interpreted from the label and publication: CD45RA+ positively selected. The source of these receptors is a man between 25 and 39 years old in good health.

This clone was seen more than once but under ten times. Other DNA sequences from this sample encode an identical CDR3 as well. The rearrangement links TRBV18 to TRBJ2-3; D is undetermined. Germline CDR1 is KGHSH and CDR2 is LQKENI. V lost 3 bases, J lost 0 bases, and 4 bases lay in between. The length of the CDR3 is 13 residues. The CDR3 reads CASSPGSTDTQYF. CDR3 in DNA: TGTGCCAGCTCACCCGGGAGCACAGATACGCAGTATTTT.

This chain connects TRBV7-2 to TRBJ1-2; TRBD1 matches 8 bases. V gave up 1 base and J gave up 8 bases; unmatched junction bases: 6. Per the germline V gene, CDR1 is SGHTA and CDR2 is FQGNSA. This CDR3 is built from 14 residues. Here the CDR3 reads CASSLGGQGGGYTF. The CDR3 bases are TGTGCCAGCAGCTTAGGAGGACAGGGCGGAGGCTACACCTTC.

The rearrangement links TRBV18 to TRBJ1-2; 9 nucleotides align to TRBD1. The V segment lost 6 bases and the J segment 4 bases; nucleotides outside the gene matches: 12. This CDR3 comprises 16 residues. Germline loops: CDR1 KGHSH, CDR2 LQKENI. The CDR3 DNA sequence: TGTGCCAGCTCGCCTCTCGGGGGACAGGGTACCTATGGCTACACCTTC. Its protein product is CASSPLGGQGTYGYTF. The full variable domain, with the rest looked up from reference TRBV18 and TRBJ1-2, is NAGVMQNPRHLVRRRGQEARLRCSPMKGHSHVYWYRQLPEEGLKFMVYLQKENIIDESGMPKERFSAEFPKEGPSILRIQQVVRGDSAAYFCASSPLGGQGTYGYTFGSGTRLTVV.

V gene TRBV6-5 combines with J gene TRBJ1-5; 8 nucleotides match TRBD1. This CDR3 comprises 15 residues. J lost 3 bases, V lost 6 bases, and 7 bases had no gene match. The germline CDR1 and CDR2 sequences are MNHEY and SVGAGI. The CDR3 coding sequence is TGTGCCAGCAGGGAGCAGGGGGCGATCAATCAGCCCCAGCATTTT. It translates to CASREQGAINQPQHF.

This chain uses TRBV11-2 with TRBJ1-3, with D unclear. Germline loops: CDR1 SGHAT, CDR2 FQNNGV. The V end lost 3 bases, the J end lost 2 bases, and 8 bases lay between the germline ends. The CDR3 extends over 14 amino acids. The CDR3 sequence is CASSFSPTGNTIYF. CDR3 DNA sequence: TGTGCCAGCAGCTTCTCCCCTACTGGAAACACCATATATTTT.

The chain has TRBV9 and TRBJ2-7, with 8 bases fitting TRBD1. The CDR3 has 17 residues. J was trimmed by 5 bases and V by 0 bases; bases with no gene match: 13. CDR1 is SGDLS and CDR2 is YYNGEE in the germline V gene. As DNA, the CDR3 is TGTGCCAGCAGCGTAGGCCCCACGGGACAGGCCCACCACGAGCAGTACTTC. Amino acid sequence: CASSVGPTGQAHHEQYF.

V and J are TRBV27 and TRBJ2-3, with D uncertain. Trimming shortened V by 3 bases and J by 1 base, and 5 bases separated the two germline ends. From germline, CDR1 is MNHEY and CDR2 SMNVEV (reference sequence). The CDR3 loop spans 13 amino acids. CDR3 coding DNA: TGTGCCAGCAGTTTCTATCGCACAGATACGCAGTATTTT. Encoded protein: CASSFYRTDTQYF.

This clone occurred once. The rearrangement links TRBV7-3 to TRBJ1-5; no reliable D call. CDR3 length equals 15 residues. With 1 base removed from V and 3 bases from J, the gap between germline ends came to 10 bases. The germline V gene has CDR1 SGHTA and CDR2 FQGTGA. In nucleotides, the CDR3 is TGTGCCAGCAGCTTAAGACCGGAGTCCAATCAGCCCCAGCATTTT. Amino acids: CASSLRPESNQPQHF.

CDR3 amino acids: CASSFRSDSYNEQFF. The CDR3 coding sequence is TGTGCCAGCAGTTTTAGGTCTGATTCCTACAATGAGCAGTTCTTC. The chain couples TRBV27 to TRBJ2-1; D remains ambiguous. CDR1 and CDR2 (germline): MNHEY, SMNVEV (reference sequence). The CDR3 extends over 15 amino acids. The ends were cut back, 3 bases at V and 1 base at J, with 10 bases in the middle.

This clone was seen just once. This sequence joins TRBV5-1 and TRBJ2-3, with D possibly being TRBD2 (6 bases). This CDR3 is 15 amino acids long. V was cut by 1 base and J by 7 bases, with 16 bases left in between. Germline V gene data show CDR1 as SGHRS and CDR2 as YFSETQ. As DNA, the CDR3 is TGCGCCAGCAGCTTGCGGCGGGATGGGGATAATACGCAGTATTTT. It yields the protein CASSLRRDGDNTQYF.

The chain links TRBV10-2 to TRBJ2-1; TRBD2 aligns across 9 bases. The CDR3 loop spans 15 amino acids. V shed 6 bases, J shed 2 bases, and the junction held 5 bases outside the gene matches. The germline CDR1 and CDR2 sequences are WSHSY and SAAADI. CDR3 sequence (DNA): TGCGCCAGCAGGGAAAGACTAGCGGCCTACAATGAGCAGTTCTTC. Residues: CASRERLAAYNEQFF.

The rearrangement joins TRBV5-1 to TRBJ2-3; D remains unclear. CDR3 length: 15 amino acids. Trimming took 4 bases from V and 2 from J, leaving 14 bases between them. Germline CDR1 is SGHRS and CDR2 is YFSETQ. The DNA of the CDR3 is TGCGCCAGCAGCAGCTCCGGGCCCAACACAGATACGCAGTATTTT. Encoded protein: CASSSSGPNTDTQYF.

V gene TRBV29-1 combines with J gene TRBJ2-1, with a possible D match to TRBD2 (5 bases). The CDR3 loop spans 10 amino acids. The ends were cut back, 4 bases at V and 10 bases at J, with 8 bases in the middle. Germline loops: CDR1 SQVTM, CDR2 ANQGSEA. The CDR3 here is CSVGGLEQFF. The CDR3 DNA follows: TGCAGCGTTGGAGGGCTGGAGCAGTTCTTC.

The rearrangement links TRBV5-4 to TRBJ2-3; D is unclear. Germline loops: CDR1 SGHNT, CDR2 YYREEE (reference sequence). Deletions cut 4 bases from V and 2 bases from J, with 14 bases between. The CDR3 extends over 15 amino acids. Here the CDR3 DNA reads TGTGCCAGCAGCCTGGTAGTGGGCCCCACAGATACGCAGTATTTT. Translation: CASSLVVGPTDTQYF. The full variable domain, its missing parts supplied by reference TRBV5-4 and TRBJ2-3, is ETGVTQSPTHLIKTRGQQVTLRCSSQSGHNTVSWYQQALGQGPQFIFQYYREEENGRGNFPPRFSGLQFPNYSSELNVNALELDDSALYLCASSLVVGPTDTQYFGPGTRLTVL.

This chain joins TRBV10-3 and TRBJ2-3; TRBD2 matches 14 bases. The V segment lost 5 bases and the J segment 2 bases; nucleotides outside the gene matches: 12. Germline CDR1 reads ENHRY; CDR2 reads SYGVKD. This CDR3 is built from 19 residues. DNA of the CDR3: TGTGCCATCAGTCCCAGGGGGACTAGCGGGAGTGTAGACACAGATACGCAGTATTTT. Residues: CAISPRGTSGSVDTDTQYF.